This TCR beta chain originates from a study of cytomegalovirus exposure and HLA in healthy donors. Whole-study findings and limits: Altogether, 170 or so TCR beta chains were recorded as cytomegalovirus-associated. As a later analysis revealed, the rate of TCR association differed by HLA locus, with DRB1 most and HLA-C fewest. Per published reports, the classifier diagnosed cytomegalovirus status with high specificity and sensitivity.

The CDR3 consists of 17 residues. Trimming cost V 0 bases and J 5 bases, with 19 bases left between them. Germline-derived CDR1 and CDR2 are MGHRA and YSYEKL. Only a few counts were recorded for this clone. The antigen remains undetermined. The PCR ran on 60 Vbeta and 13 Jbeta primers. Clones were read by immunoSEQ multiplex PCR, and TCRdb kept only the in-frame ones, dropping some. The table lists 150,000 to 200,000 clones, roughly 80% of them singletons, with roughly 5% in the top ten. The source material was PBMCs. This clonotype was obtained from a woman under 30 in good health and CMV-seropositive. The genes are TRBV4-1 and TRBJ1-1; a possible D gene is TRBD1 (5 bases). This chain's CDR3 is CASSQDRRAGLNTEAFF. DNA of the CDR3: TGCGCCAGCAGCCAAGATCGCCGGGCAGGGCTTAATACTGAAGCTTTCTTT.